Sequencing of this T cell receptor beta chain was carried out in a study of blood T cell repertoires in COVID-19. About the research overall: Acute and convalescent COVID-19 specimens originated in the United States, Italy and Spain. Nucleic acid was either cDNA or gDNA, and it came from T cells, B-cell-depleted T cells, or PBMCs.

This CDR3 is built from 11 residues. Between the trimmed V and J ends, which lost 6 bases and 6 bases, there was a span of 8 bases. Germline V gives CDR1 MNHEY, CDR2 SVGAGI. In the source study's methods: By means of reference gene primer amplification, nucleated cell counts were estimated. Some clones are missing from TCRdb's copy, which holds only in-frame ones; the method was immunoSEQ multiplex PCR. V, J and clone size were drawn from that table, and D and trimming were deduced from the DNA. The sample has 100,000 to 150,000 clones; approximately 85% are singletons. One Seattle source followed patients from active infection through their disease course.

The rearrangement uses TRBV6-5 and TRBJ1-1, with D possibly being TRBD1 (6 bases). The sequencing sample was made of peripheral blood. The receptor was isolated from a man aged 30 to 45 with COVID-19, enrolled during active disease. The CDR3 loop is CASSPGAEAFF. In nucleotides, the CDR3 is TGTGCCAGCAGCCCAGGGGCTGAAGCTTTCTTT.